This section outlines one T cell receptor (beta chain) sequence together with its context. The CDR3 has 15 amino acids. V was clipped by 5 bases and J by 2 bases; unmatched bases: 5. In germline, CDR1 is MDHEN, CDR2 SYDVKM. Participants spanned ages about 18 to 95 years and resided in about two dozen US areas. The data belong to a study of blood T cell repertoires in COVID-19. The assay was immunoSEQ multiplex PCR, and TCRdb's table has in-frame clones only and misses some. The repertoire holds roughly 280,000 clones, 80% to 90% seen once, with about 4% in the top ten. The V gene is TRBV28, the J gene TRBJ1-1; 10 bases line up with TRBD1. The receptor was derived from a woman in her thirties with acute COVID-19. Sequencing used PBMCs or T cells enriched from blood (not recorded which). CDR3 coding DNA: TGTGCCAGCAGTGCCGACAGGGGGCTAAACACTGAAGCTTTCTTT. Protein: CASSADRGLNTEAFF. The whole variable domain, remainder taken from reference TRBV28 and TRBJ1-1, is DVKVTQSSRYLVKRTGEKVFLECVQDMDHENMFWYRQDPGLGLRLIYFSYDVKMKEKGDIPEGYSVSREKKERFSLILESASTNQTSMYLCASSADRGLNTEAFFGQGTRLTVV.